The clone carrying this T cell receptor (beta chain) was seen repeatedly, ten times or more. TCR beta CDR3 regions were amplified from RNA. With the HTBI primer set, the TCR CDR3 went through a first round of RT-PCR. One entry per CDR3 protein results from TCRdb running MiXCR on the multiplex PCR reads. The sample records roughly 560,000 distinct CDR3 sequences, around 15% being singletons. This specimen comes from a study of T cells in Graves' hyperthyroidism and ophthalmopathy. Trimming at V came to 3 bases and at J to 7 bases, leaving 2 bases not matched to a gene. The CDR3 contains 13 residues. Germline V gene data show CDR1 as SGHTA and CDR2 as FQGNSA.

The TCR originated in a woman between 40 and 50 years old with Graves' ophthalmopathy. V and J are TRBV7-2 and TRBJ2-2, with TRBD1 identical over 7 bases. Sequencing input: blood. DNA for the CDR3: TGTGCCAGCAGCTTGAGACAGGGCGGGGAGCTGTTTTTT. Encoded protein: CASSLRQGGELFF.